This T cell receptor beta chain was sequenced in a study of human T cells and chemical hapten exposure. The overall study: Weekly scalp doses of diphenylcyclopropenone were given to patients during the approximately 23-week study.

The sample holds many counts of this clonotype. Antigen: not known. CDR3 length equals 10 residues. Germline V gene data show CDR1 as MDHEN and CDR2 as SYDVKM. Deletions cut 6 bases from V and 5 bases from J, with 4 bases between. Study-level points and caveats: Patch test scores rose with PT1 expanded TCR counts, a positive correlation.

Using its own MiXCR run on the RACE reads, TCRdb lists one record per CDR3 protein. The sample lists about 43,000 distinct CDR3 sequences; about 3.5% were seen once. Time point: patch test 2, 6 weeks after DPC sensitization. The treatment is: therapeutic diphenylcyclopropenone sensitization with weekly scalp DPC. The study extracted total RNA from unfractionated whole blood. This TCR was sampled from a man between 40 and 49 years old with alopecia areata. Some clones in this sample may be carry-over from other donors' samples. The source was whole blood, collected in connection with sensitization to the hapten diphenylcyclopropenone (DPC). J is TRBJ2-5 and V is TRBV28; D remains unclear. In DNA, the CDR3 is TGTGCCAGCAGGGCGGAGACCCAGTACTTC. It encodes CASRAETQYF.